The rows below give T cell receptor beta chains drawn from one sample of a study of cytomegalovirus exposure and HLA in healthy donors. Clones were read by immunoSEQ multiplex PCR, and TCRdb kept only the in-frame ones, dropping some. The sample gives over 150,000 clones, 82% of which show up once; under 1% is in the top ten. The sample taken for sequencing was PBMCs. The source of these receptors is a girl aged 2 to 10 in good health and CMV-seropositive. Each CDR3 is given with its conserved first and last residue. A D gene is named only where the DNA matches it firmly. For some rows the clone size is stated as once, few or many, or as a class when expanded; others skip it.

clone_size: few
j_call: TRBJ1-1
d_call: NA
v_call: TRBV5-4
cdr3_aa: CASSSVRGIAEAFF
cdr3_nt: TGTGCCAGCAGCTCAGTCCGGGGGATCGCTGAAGCTTTCTTT

clone_size: NA
j_call: TRBJ1-1
d_call: TRBD1
v_call: TRBV9
cdr3_aa: CASSVETGGEKAFF
cdr3_nt: TGTGCCAGCAGCGTAGAGACAGGGGGAGAAAAAGCTTTCTTT

clone_size: NA
j_call: TRBJ1-1
d_call: TRBD1
v_call: TRBV5-5
cdr3_aa: CASRRGQGFEGHNTEAFF
cdr3_nt: TGTGCCAGCAGAAGAGGACAGGGATTTGAGGGGCATAACACTGAAGCTTTCTTT

clone_size: once
j_call: TRBJ1-2
d_call: TRBD1
v_call: TRBV5-4
cdr3_aa: CASSWGTGADKVNYGYTF
cdr3_nt: TGTGCCAGCAGCTGGGGGACAGGGGCCGACAAAGTTAACTATGGCTACACCTTC

clone_size: NA
j_call: TRBJ2-1
d_call: NA
v_call: TRBV4-1
cdr3_aa: CASSQDSVNEQFF
cdr3_nt: TGCGCCAGCAGCCAAGATAGCGTAAATGAGCAGTTCTTC

clone_size: NA
j_call: TRBJ2-1
d_call: TRBD2
v_call: TRBV7-8
cdr3_aa: CASSPRTSGSNEQFF
cdr3_nt: TGTGCCAGCAGCCCCCGGACTAGCGGGAGCAATGAGCAGTTCTTC

clone_size: NA
j_call: TRBJ2-3
d_call: NA
v_call: TRBV18
cdr3_aa: CASSPTEFADTQYF
cdr3_nt: TGTGCCAGCTCACCAACAGAGTTCGCAGATACGCAGTATTTT

clone_size: NA
j_call: TRBJ1-1
d_call: NA
v_call: TRBV18
cdr3_aa: CASSPSGNTEAFF
cdr3_nt: TGTGCCAGCTCACCGTCGGGGAACACTGAAGCTTTCTTT

clone_size: NA
j_call: TRBJ1-1
d_call: NA
v_call: TRBV5-1
cdr3_aa: CASSLWSLGTEAFF
cdr3_nt: TGCGCCAGCAGCCTGTGGAGCCTCGGTACTGAAGCTTTCTTT

clone_size: NA
j_call: TRBJ2-2
d_call: NA
v_call: TRBV6-5
cdr3_aa: CASSYSIADTGELFF
cdr3_nt: TGTGCCAGCAGTTACTCGATAGCGGACACCGGGGAGCTGTTTTTT